A selection of T cell receptor beta chains follows, all from one sample in a study of T cells after yellow fever vaccination. Each CDR3 protein is one row after TCRdb ran MiXCR on the 5' RACE reads. The repertoire has fewer than 450,000 distinct CDR3 sequences, 3.5% to 4.5% of them found once; the top ten carry 24%. Source: PBMCs, taken 5 days after the yellow fever booster vaccination. These receptors came from a man aged 18 to 35 who received the YFV17D yellow fever vaccine. CDR3s include the opening cysteine and the closing phenylalanine or tryptophan. A D gene is named only where the DNA matches it firmly. Clone size, where shown, is once, few, many, or a class for clones that have expanded.

j_call	clone_size	d_call	v_call	cdr3_aa	cdr3_nt
TRBJ2-5	many	TRBD1	TRBV20-1	CSAPTGGDGTQYF	TGCAGTGCCCCAACAGGGGGCGATGGGACCCAGTACTTC
TRBJ1-2	few	.	TRBV29-1	CSVGFGQHYGYTF	TGCAGCGTTGGTTTCGGCCAACACTATGGCTACACCTTC
TRBJ1-2	many	.	TRBV4-1	CASSQVSDSYGYTF	TGCGCCAGCAGCCAAGTATCGGACAGCTATGGCTACACCTTC
TRBJ2-1	few	.	TRBV20-1	CSVGGDEQFF	TGCAGTGTGGGGGGTGATGAGCAGTTCTTC
TRBJ2-3	many	.	TRBV5-6	CASSLWLVRDTQYF	TGTGCCAGCAGCTTGTGGTTAGTCCGAGATACGCAGTATTTT
TRBJ2-3	few	TRBD2	TRBV9	CASSHPTPGLAGGPADTQYF	TGTGCCAGCAGCCACCCTACACCGGGACTAGCGGGGGGGCCCGCGGATACGCAGTATTTT
TRBJ2-4	many	.	TRBV19	CASRPGAGKNIQYF	TGTGCCAGTAGGCCCGGGGCGGGCAAAAACATTCAGTACTTC
TRBJ1-6	few	.	TRBV7-8	CASSPTQGYNSPLHF	TGTGCCAGCAGCCCGACACAGGGATACAATTCACCCCTCCACTTT
TRBJ2-1	many	.	TRBV12-3/TRBV12-4	CASSQGSQLVHEQFF	TGTGCCAGCAGCCAAGGGTCACAGCTGGTCCATGAGCAGTTCTTC
TRBJ1-1	.	.	TRBV7-9	CASGDRPTEAFF	TGTGCCAGCGGAGACAGACCCACTGAAGCTTTCTTT
TRBJ1-6	many	.	TRBV9	CASSAGTVGSPLHF	TGTGCCAGCAGCGCAGGGACTGTGGGATCACCCCTCCACTTT
TRBJ1-2	few	.	TRBV4-3	CASSQVFLSTDGYTF	TGCGCCAGCAGCCAAGTATTTCTTAGCACGGATGGCTACACCTTC
TRBJ2-1	.	.	TRBV5-1	CASSLAQSRSYNEQFF	TGCGCCAGCAGCTTGGCCCAAAGCCGCTCCTACAATGAGCAGTTCTTC
TRBJ2-3	many	.	TRBV6-2/TRBV6-3	CASSYASGWGASDTQYF	TGTGCCAGCAGTTACGCGTCCGGTTGGGGGGCCTCAGATACGCAGTATTTT
TRBJ2-3	few	TRBD2	TRBV5-1	CASSLEAAGSDTQYF	TGCGCCAGCAGCTTGGAAGCAGCGGGGTCAGATACGCAGTATTTT
TRBJ2-7	few	TRBD1	TRBV5-1	CASSFWDSTYEQYF	TGCGCCAGCAGCTTTTGGGACAGTACCTACGAGCAGTACTTC
TRBJ1-1	few	TRBD1	TRBV9	CASSASPGTEAIGTEAFF	TGTGCCAGCAGCGCCTCACCCGGGACAGAAGCTATAGGCACTGAAGCTTTCTTT
TRBJ2-7	.	.	TRBV12-3/TRBV12-4	CASSLAVYEQYF	TGTGCCAGCAGTTTAGCGGTTTACGAGCAGTACTTC
TRBJ2-6	.	.	TRBV9	CASSVLEQPNSGANVLTF	TGTGCCAGCAGCGTATTGGAGCAGCCTAACTCTGGGGCCAACGTCCTGACTTTC
TRBJ1-5	.	.	TRBV10-3	CAIRSSLQGSNQPQHF	TGTGCCATCAGGTCTTCATTACAGGGTAGCAATCAGCCCCAGCATTTT
TRBJ2-3	few	TRBD2	TRBV20-1	CSARDRLAVLRTDTQYF	TGCAGTGCTAGAGATAGGCTAGCGGTCCTCCGCACAGATACGCAGTATTTT
TRBJ1-6	.	.	TRBV6-5	CASKFRSYNSPLHF	TGTGCCAGCAAGTTTAGGTCCTATAATTCACCCCTCCACTTT
TRBJ2-7	few	.	TRBV15	CATSRSRHPGAPMHEQYF	TGTGCCACCAGCAGAAGCCGCCATCCCGGGGCCCCGATGCACGAGCAGTACTTC
TRBJ1-1	.	TRBD1	TRBV11-2	CASSGRTGGDTEAFF	TGTGCCAGCAGCGGGAGGACAGGTGGGGATACTGAAGCTTTCTTT
TRBJ1-2	.	.	TRBV7-9	CASSLGQEIGYTF	TGTGCCAGCAGCTTAGGGCAGGAGATTGGCTACACCTTC
TRBJ2-3	few	.	TRBV7-3	CASSLRGRTVESADTQYF	TGTGCCAGCAGCTTAAGGGGACGGACAGTGGAAAGCGCAGATACGCAGTATTTT
TRBJ1-3	few	TRBD1	TRBV12-3/TRBV12-4	CASSLDRGLRGNTIYF	TGTGCCAGCAGTTTAGACAGGGGGCTAAGAGGAAACACCATATATTTT